This T cell receptor (beta chain) is from a study of blood T cell repertoires in COVID-19. At the level of the study: Donors in the United States, Italy and Spain gave samples during acute or convalescent COVID-19.

A Seattle source enrolled patients during active infection and followed them longitudinally. Per the germline V gene, CDR1 is KGHSH and CDR2 is LQKENI. The CDR3 totals 17 residues. V was pared by 4 bases and J by 3 bases, with 19 bases between. How the authors handled the data: Estimation of nucleated cell counts was performed using reference gene primer amplification. Repertoires were generated with immunoSEQ multiplex PCR, while TCRdb's copy carries only in-frame clones and drops some. From that table come the V and J calls and clone size; the DNA was used to work out D and trimming. The profile covers around 130,000 clones, with roughly 84% appearing a single time and 8.5% to 9% taken by the ten largest.

The clonotype comes from a man aged 25 to 40 with COVID-19, enrolled during active disease. Sequencing was carried out using peripheral blood. The chain employs TRBV18 and TRBJ2-1, with D possibly being TRBD2 (6 bases). The chain's CDR3 is CASSLYPGLGLYNEQFF. The CDR3 DNA sequence: TGTGCCAGCTCACTGTACCCGGGACTGGGCCTCTACAATGAGCAGTTCTTC.